The 13 T cell receptor beta chains reported below all come from one sample, sequenced in a study of blood T cell repertoires in COVID-19. The table came from immunoSEQ multiplex PCR; TCRdb's copy has only in-frame clones and leaves some out. The sample yields under 85,000 clones, about 85% seen once. Sequencing used peripheral blood. The receptors come from a man older than 75 with acute or convalescent COVID-19.

V usage is TRBV12-3 or TRBV12-4 and J usage is TRBJ2-5, with D perhaps matching TRBD1 (6 bases). The CDR3 is made up of 13 amino acids. V lost 5 bases to trimming and J lost 0 bases, with 7 bases between them. The CDR3 DNA reads as TGTGCCAGCAGTGACAGGAACCAAGAGACCCAGTACTTC. Amino acid sequence: CASSDRNQETQYF.

The V and J genes are TRBV30 and TRBJ2-7; tentative D call: TRBD2 (7 bases). Germline loops: CDR1 GTSNPN, CDR2 SVGIG (reference sequence). Trimming removed 3 bases at V and 9 bases at J, with 21 bases between. The CDR3 is made up of 14 amino acids. CDR3 in amino acids: CAWRAGDTSNRQYF. The CDR3 DNA is TGTGCCTGGAGGGCGGGGGACACCAGCAATCGGCAGTACTTC.

The chain has TRBV15 and TRBJ2-7; the D gene is possibly TRBD2 (7 bases). The V and J ends lost 3 bases and 2 bases respectively, with 14 bases between them. CDR1 and CDR2 from the germline V gene are LNHNV and YYDKDF (reference sequence). This CDR3 has 15 amino acids. The CDR3 DNA reads as TGTGCCACCAGCAGGGGGGGGCTAGCGGCCTACGAGCAGTACTTC. This sequence encodes CATSRGGLAAYEQYF.

This clone was picked up one time. The gene calls are TRBV3-1 (or the pseudogene TRBV3-2) and TRBJ1-1; D is undetermined. Trimming shortened V by 3 bases and J by 10 bases, and 15 bases separated the two germline ends. This CDR3 contains 13 residues. Germline loops: CDR1 LGHDT, CDR2 YNNKEL (reference sequence). Here the CDR3 reads CASSQAGGYGAFF. In DNA form, the CDR3 reads TGTGCCAGCAGCCAGGCGGGAGGATATGGAGCTTTCTTT.

CDR3 in DNA: TGTGCCAGTAGTATAGGCGCTAGGAGGCAAGAGACCCAGTACTTC. This gives the protein CASSIGARRQETQYF. V is TRBV19 and J is TRBJ2-5; D is perhaps TRBD2 (5 bases). The V gene lost 1 base and the J gene lost 2 bases, with 11 bases spanning the gap. The CDR3 covers 15 residues. CDR1 is LNHDA and CDR2 is SQIVND in the germline V gene (reference sequence).

The chain links TRBV29-1 to TRBJ1-1; perhaps TRBD1 as D (6 bases). V lost 7 bases, J lost 0 bases, and 12 bases lay in between. CDR3 length: 13 amino acids. The germline CDR1 and CDR2 sequences are SQVTM and ANQGSEA. The CDR3 nucleotides read TGCAGCGCCCGGACAGCGATGAACACTGAAGCTTTCTTT. Amino acid sequence: CSARTAMNTEAFF.

The chain uses TRBV24-1 and TRBJ2-6; D possibly corresponds to TRBD2 (5 bases). Trimming cost V 5 bases and J 1 base, with 14 bases left between them. CDR1 and CDR2 from the germline V gene are KGHDR and SFDVKD. The CDR3 sequence is 17 residues long. The chain's CDR3 is CATSAWRRGSGANVLTF. CDR3 nucleotide sequence: TGTGCCACCAGTGCCTGGAGGAGAGGGTCTGGGGCCAACGTCCTGACTTTC.

This chain connects TRBV9 to TRBJ2-1; 8 bases are shared with TRBD2. This CDR3 is built from 18 residues. Trimming took 4 bases from V and 7 from J; bases not matched to a gene: 19. CDR1 is SGDLS and CDR2 is YYNGEE in the germline V gene. CDR3 sequence: CASSSRSWGVAGINEQFF. CDR3 coding DNA: TGTGCCAGCAGCTCCCGCTCTTGGGGGGTAGCGGGAATTAATGAGCAGTTCTTC.

The rearrangement uses TRBV29-1 and TRBJ1-4, with TRBD1 matching 7 bases. The CDR3 totals 14 residues. Germline V CDR1 and CDR2: SQVTM, ANQGSEA. Trimming at V came to 6 bases and at J to 2 bases, leaving 6 bases not matched to a gene. CDR3 in amino acids: CSVTGGGTNEKLFF. The CDR3 region has the DNA TGCAGCGTGACAGGAGGGGGCACTAATGAAAAACTGTTTTTT. The full variable domain, its missing parts supplied by reference TRBV29-1 and TRBJ1-4, is SAVISQKPSRDICQRGTSLTIQCQVDSQVTMMFWYRQQPGQSLTLIATANQGSEATYESGFVIDKFPISRPNLTFSTLTVSNMSPEDSSIYLCSVTGGGTNEKLFFGSGTQLSVL.

The CDR3 loop reads CASSGQGTAPGVQYF. Written as DNA, the CDR3 is TGTGCCAGCAGCGGACAAGGGACTGCCCCGGGGGTGCAGTATTTT. The chain couples TRBV9 to TRBJ2-3, with a tentative D call TRBD2 (6 bases). The CDR3 spans 15 residues. Germline V gene data show CDR1 as SGDLS and CDR2 as YYNGEE. Trimming removed 3 bases at V and 11 bases at J, with 22 bases between.

V and J are TRBV7-9 and TRBJ2-1; tentative D call: TRBD2 (5 bases). The CDR3 spans 13 residues. CDR1 is SEHNR and CDR2 is FQNEAQ in the germline V gene (reference sequence). Trimming removed 0 bases at V and 10 bases at J, with 10 bases between. The CDR3 DNA follows: TGTGCCAGCAGCTTAGCCGGCGGGTTGGAGCAGTTCTTC. Its translation: CASSLAGGLEQFF.

V is TRBV5-1 and J is TRBJ2-1; a possible D gene is TRBD2 (6 bases). This CDR3 spans 16 amino acids. V dropped 0 bases and J dropped 0 bases, with 10 bases sitting between them. Germline CDR1 reads SGHRS; CDR2 reads YFSETQ. The CDR3 spells CASSLGGAPSYNEQFF. CDR3 DNA: TGCGCCAGCAGCTTGGGCGGGGCCCCCTCCTACAATGAGCAGTTCTTC.

The chain couples TRBV5-1 to TRBJ2-1; D uncertain. The V gene's germline CDR1 is SGHRS and CDR2 YFSETQ. The CDR3 extends over 13 amino acids. Trimming stripped 0 bases from V and 12 bases from J, with 13 bases between. In DNA form, the CDR3 reads TGCGCCAGCAGCTTGGAAGCCGGGTTACTGCAGTTCTTC. This gives the protein CASSLEAGLLQFF.